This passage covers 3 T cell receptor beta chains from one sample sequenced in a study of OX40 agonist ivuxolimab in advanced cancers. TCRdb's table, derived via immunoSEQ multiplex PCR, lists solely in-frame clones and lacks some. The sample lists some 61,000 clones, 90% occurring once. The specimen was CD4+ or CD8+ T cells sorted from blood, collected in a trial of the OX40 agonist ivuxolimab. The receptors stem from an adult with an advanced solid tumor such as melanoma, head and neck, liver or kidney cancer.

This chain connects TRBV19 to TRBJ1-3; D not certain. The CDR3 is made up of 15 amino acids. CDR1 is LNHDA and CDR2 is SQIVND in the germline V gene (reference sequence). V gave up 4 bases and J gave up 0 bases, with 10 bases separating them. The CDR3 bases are TGTGCCAGTAGTACCGGGAGCTTCTCTGGAAACACCATATATTTT. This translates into CASSTGSFSGNTIYF. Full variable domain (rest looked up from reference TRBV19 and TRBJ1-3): DGGITQSPKYLFRKEGQNVTLSCEQNLNHDAMYWYRQDPGQGLRLIYYSQIVNDFQKGDIAEGYSVSREKKESFPLTVTSAQKNPTAFYLCASSTGSFSGNTIYFGEGSWLTVV.

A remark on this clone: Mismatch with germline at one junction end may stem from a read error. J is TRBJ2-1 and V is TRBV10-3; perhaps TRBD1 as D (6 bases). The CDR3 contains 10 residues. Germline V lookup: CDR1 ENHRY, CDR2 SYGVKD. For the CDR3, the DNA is TGTGCCGTCAGGGGCAATGAGCAGTTCTTC. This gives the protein CAVRGNEQFF.

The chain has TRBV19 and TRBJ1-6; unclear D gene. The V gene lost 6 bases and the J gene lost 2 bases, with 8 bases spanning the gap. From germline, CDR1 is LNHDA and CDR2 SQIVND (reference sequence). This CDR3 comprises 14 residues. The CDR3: CASSPRTYNSPLHF. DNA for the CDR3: TGTGCCAGTAGCCCTAGGACCTATAATTCACCCCTCCACTTT.